The T cell receptor (beta chain) under discussion was sequenced for a study of cytomegalovirus exposure and HLA in healthy donors. PCR involved 60 Vbeta and 13 Jbeta primers. Sequencing was performed with immunoSEQ multiplex PCR; in TCRdb, only in-frame clones are kept and a portion is missing. The repertoire includes some 150,000 clones, around 79% of them detected once, and 1.1% to 1.5% sits in the top ten. The sample was PBMCs. This sequence was found in a woman aged 40 to 50 in good health and CMV-seronegative.

The CDR3 DNA reads as TGTGCCATCAGTGAAGAAAGGCGCACCGGAGGCGGCTACACCTTC. Its translation: CAISEERRTGGGYTF. J is TRBJ1-2 and V is TRBV10-3; no reliable D call. V was cut by 3 bases and J by 8 bases, with 19 bases left in between. The germline CDR1 and CDR2 sequences are ENHRY and SYGVKD. The CDR3 covers 15 residues.